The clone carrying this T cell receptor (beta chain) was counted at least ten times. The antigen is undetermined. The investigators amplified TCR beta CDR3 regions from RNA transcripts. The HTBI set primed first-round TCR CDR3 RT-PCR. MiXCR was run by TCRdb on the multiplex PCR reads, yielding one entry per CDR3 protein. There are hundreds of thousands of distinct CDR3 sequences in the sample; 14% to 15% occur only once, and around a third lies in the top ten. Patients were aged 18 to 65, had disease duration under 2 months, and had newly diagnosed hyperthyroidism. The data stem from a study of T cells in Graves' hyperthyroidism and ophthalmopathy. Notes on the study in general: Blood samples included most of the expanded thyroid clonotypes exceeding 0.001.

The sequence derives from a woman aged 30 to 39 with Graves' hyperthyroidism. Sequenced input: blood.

The CDR3 loop is CASRSPTGKYEQYF. Here the CDR3 DNA reads TGTGCCAGCAGGAGTCCGACAGGGAAGTACGAGCAGTACTTC. V and J are TRBV6-1 and TRBJ2-7; 7 bases are shared with TRBD1. The CDR3 has 14 amino acids. From germline, CDR1 is MNHNS and CDR2 SASEGT. The J segment lost 4 bases and the V segment lost 6 bases, leaving 9 bases of the junction unmatched.